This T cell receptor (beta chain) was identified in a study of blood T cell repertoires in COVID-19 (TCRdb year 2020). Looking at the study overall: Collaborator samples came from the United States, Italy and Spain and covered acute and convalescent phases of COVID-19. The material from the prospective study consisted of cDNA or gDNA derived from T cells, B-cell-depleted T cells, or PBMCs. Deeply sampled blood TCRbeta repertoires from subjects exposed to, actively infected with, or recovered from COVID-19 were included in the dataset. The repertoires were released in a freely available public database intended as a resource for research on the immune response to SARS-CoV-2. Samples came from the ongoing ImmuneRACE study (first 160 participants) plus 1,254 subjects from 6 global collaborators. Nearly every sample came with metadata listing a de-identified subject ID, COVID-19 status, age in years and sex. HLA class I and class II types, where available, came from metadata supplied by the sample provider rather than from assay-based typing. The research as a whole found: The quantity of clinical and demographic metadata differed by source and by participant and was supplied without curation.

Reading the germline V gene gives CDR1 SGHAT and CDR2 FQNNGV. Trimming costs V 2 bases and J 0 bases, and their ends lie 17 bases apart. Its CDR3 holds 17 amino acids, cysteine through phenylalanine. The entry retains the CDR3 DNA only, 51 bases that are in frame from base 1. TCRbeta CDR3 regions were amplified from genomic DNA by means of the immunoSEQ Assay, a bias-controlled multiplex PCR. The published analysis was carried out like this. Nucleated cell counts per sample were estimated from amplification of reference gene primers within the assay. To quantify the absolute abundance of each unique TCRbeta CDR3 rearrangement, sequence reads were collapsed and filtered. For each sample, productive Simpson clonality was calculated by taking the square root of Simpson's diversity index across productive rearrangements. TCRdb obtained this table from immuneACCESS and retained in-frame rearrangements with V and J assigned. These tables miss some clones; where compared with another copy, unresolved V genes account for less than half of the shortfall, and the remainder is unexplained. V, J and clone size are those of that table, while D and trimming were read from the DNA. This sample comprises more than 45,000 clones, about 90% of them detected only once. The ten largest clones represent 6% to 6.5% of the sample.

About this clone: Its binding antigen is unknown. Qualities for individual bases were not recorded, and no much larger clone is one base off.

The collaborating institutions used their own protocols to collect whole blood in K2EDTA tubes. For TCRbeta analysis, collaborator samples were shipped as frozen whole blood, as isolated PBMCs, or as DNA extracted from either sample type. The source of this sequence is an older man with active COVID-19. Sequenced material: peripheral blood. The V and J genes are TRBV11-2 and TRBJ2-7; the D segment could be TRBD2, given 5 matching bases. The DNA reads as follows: TGTGCCAGCAGCTTAAATCCGTGGCAGCGGAACTCCTACGAGCAGTACTTC. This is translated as CASSLNPWQRNSYEQYF.